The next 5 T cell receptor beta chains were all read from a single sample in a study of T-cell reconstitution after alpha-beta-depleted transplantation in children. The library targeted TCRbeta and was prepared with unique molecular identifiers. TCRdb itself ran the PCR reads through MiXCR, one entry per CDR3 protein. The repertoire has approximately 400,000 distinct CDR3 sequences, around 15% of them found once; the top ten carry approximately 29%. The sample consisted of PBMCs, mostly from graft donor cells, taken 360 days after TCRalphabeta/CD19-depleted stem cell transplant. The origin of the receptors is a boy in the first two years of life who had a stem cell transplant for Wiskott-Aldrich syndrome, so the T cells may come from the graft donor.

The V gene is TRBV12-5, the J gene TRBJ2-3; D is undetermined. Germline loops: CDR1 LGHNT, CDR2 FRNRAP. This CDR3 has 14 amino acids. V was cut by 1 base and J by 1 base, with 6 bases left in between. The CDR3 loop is CASGLGPGTDTQYF. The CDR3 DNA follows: TGTGCTAGTGGTTTGGGTCCGGGCACAGATACGCAGTATTTT.

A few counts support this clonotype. CDR3 nucleotide sequence: TGTGCCAGCAAAGAACAGTATAATTCACCCCTCCACTTT. Translation: CASKEQYNSPLHF. V and J are TRBV12-3 or TRBV12-4 and TRBJ1-6; D call uncertain. This CDR3 contains 13 residues. The V end was cut by 7 bases, the J end by 4 bases, with 8 bases between.

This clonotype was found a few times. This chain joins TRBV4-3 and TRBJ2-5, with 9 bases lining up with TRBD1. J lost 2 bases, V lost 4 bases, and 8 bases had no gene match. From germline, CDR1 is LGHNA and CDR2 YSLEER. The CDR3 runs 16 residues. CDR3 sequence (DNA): TGCGCCAGCAGCCTGTGGACAGGGGTGGGACAAGAGACCCAGTACTTC. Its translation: CASSLWTGVGQETQYF.

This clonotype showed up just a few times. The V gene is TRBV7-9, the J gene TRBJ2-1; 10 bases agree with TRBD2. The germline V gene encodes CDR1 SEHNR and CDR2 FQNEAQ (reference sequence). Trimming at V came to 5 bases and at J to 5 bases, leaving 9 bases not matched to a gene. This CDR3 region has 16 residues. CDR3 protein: CASSPRTSGGNNEQFF. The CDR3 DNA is TGTGCCAGCAGCCCCCGGACTAGCGGTGGAAACAATGAGCAGTTCTTC.

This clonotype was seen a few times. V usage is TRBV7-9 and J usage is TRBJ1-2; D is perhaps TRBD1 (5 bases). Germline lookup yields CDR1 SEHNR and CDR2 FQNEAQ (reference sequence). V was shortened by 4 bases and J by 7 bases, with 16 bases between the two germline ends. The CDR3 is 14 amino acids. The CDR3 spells CASSYGTGYRGYTF. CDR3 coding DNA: TGTGCCAGCAGCTATGGGACGGGTTATCGTGGCTACACCTTC.